This is a list of T cell receptor beta chains from one sample in a study of T cells in Graves' hyperthyroidism and ophthalmopathy. MiXCR was run by TCRdb on the multiplex PCR reads, yielding one entry per CDR3 protein. Here the sample spans 550,000 to 600,000 distinct CDR3 sequences, approximately 15% being singletons. Sequencing was done on a sample of blood. These receptors were obtained from a woman in her late teens or twenties with Graves' ophthalmopathy. CDR3s include the opening cysteine and the closing phenylalanine or tryptophan. Fields, in order: V gene, J gene, clone size, D gene, CDR3 protein, CDR3 DNA. D genes are given only for firm matches. A row's size may be missing; if present it is once, few, many or a size class.

>TRBV27|TRBJ1-1|many|NA
CASSVEVNTEAFF
TGTGCCAGCAGTGTAGAGGTGAACACTGAAGCTTTCTTT
>TRBV7-2|TRBJ2-1|many|NA
CASSPWAGGGNEQFF
TGTGCCAGCAGCCCGTGGGCAGGGGGGGGCAATGAGCAGTTCTTC
>TRBV29-1|TRBJ2-3|few|TRBD2
CSAPRTSGGTQYF
TGCAGCGCCCCAAGGACTAGCGGGGGTACGCAGTATTTT
>TRBV3-1|TRBJ2-4|NA|NA
CASSQTTELAKNIQYF
TGTGCCAGCAGCCAAACTACTGAACTAGCCAAAAACATTCAGTACTTC
>TRBV27|TRBJ2-5|few|TRBD2
CASSPIGPPRLAGGETQYF
TGTGCCAGCAGTCCCATTGGCCCCCCCCGACTAGCGGGAGGCGAGACCCAGTACTTC
>TRBV2|TRBJ1-3|few|NA
CASEAGDGNTIYF
TGTGCCAGCGAGGCAGGGGATGGAAACACCATATATTTT
>TRBV10-3|TRBJ2-3|many|NA
CAIGDRATDTQYF
TGTGCGATCGGAGACAGAGCCACAGATACGCAGTATTTT
>TRBV28|TRBJ2-5|many|NA
CASSLLSRGETQYF
TGTGCCAGCAGTCTCCTCAGCAGGGGAGAGACCCAGTACTTC
>TRBV7-6|TRBJ2-1|many|TRBD2
CASSRLAGGDEQFF
TGTGCCAGCAGCCGTCTAGCGGGAGGTGATGAGCAGTTCTTC
>TRBV11-2|TRBJ2-3|many|TRBD2
CASSLGAGGPWTDTQYF
TGTGCCAGCAGCTTAGGGGCGGGAGGGCCGTGGACAGATACGCAGTATTTT
>TRBV14|TRBJ2-1|many|TRBD1
CASSQSRTGSLGPYNEQFF
TGTGCCAGCAGCCAAAGCAGGACAGGGTCCCTAGGGCCTTACAATGAGCAGTTCTTC
>TRBV13|TRBJ2-5|NA|NA
CASSSPTGETQYF
TGTGCCAGCAGCTCCCCGACGGGGGAGACCCAGTACTTC
>TRBV7-2|TRBJ2-5|many|TRBD2
CASSLMPSGNGETQYF
TGTGCCAGCAGCTTAATGCCTAGCGGGAACGGAGAGACCCAGTACTTC
>TRBV11-2|TRBJ2-7|many|NA
CASSSRGALAGRRDEQYF
TGTGCCAGCAGCTCCCGAGGGGCCTTGGCAGGTCGGAGGGACGAGCAGTACTTC
>TRBV4-1|TRBJ1-3|once|NA
CASSQGGFGGNTIYF
TGCGCCAGCAGCCAAGGGGGGTTCGGGGGGAACACCATATATTTT
>TRBV5-1|TRBJ2-7|few|NA
CASSLEQSAQYF
TGCGCCAGCAGCTTGGAACAGTCCGCGCAGTACTTC
>TRBV9|TRBJ2-1|many|NA
CASSVDRQGDEQFF
TGTGCCAGCAGCGTAGATCGTCAGGGCGATGAGCAGTTCTTC
>TRBV29-1|TRBJ2-7|many|TRBD1
CSVEVRDSSYEQYF
TGCAGCGTTGAAGTCCGGGACAGCTCCTACGAGCAGTACTTC
>TRBV7-9|TRBJ1-1|many|NA
CASSYRVTEAFF
TGTGCCAGCAGCTACAGGGTGACTGAAGCTTTCTTT
>TRBV3-1|TRBJ2-4|many|NA
CASSLRVGLQTRNIQYF
TGTGCCAGCAGCCTCCGTGTGGGGCTTCAAACGCGGAACATTCAGTACTTC
>TRBV13|TRBJ2-1|many|NA
CASKGEGPTYNEQFF
TGTGCCAGCAAGGGGGAGGGCCCCACCTACAATGAGCAGTTCTTC
>TRBV6-6|TRBJ1-6|few|TRBD1
CASSYSFRTGPDSPLHF
TGTGCCAGCAGTTACTCGTTCAGGACAGGCCCCGATTCACCCCTCCACTTT
>TRBV28|TRBJ2-7|many|NA
CASSRPQGGEQYF
TGTGCCAGCAGCAGACCCCAGGGGGGGGAGCAGTACTTC
>TRBV28|TRBJ2-7|many|NA
CASSQSGDSSYEQYF
TGTGCCAGCAGTCAATCAGGGGATAGCTCCTACGAGCAGTACTTC
>TRBV11-2|TRBJ2-7|many|NA
CASSQQGLYEQYF
TGTGCCAGCAGCCAACAGGGATTATACGAGCAGTACTTC
>TRBV27|TRBJ2-3|many|NA
CASSLGGLPTDTQYF
TGTGCCAGCAGTTTGGGCGGGCTACCCACAGATACGCAGTATTTT
>TRBV10-3|TRBJ2-1|many|NA
CAISESDRGSYNEQFF
TGTGCCATCAGTGAGTCGGACAGAGGCTCCTACAATGAGCAGTTCTTC
>TRBV29-1|TRBJ1-1|NA|NA
CSVDLGAPEAFF
TGCAGCGTCGATCTGGGGGCGCCTGAAGCTTTCTTT
>TRBV18|TRBJ1-1|many|NA
CASSPEQGGTEAFF
TGTGCCAGCTCACCAGAACAGGGTGGCACTGAAGCTTTCTTT
>TRBV2|TRBJ1-4|many|TRBD1
CASRPQGATNEKLFF
TGTGCCAGCAGACCTCAGGGGGCAACTAATGAAAAACTGTTTTTT
>TRBV28|TRBJ2-7|many|NA
CASSLAGTTREQYF
TGTGCCAGCAGTTTAGCGGGGACCACGAGGGAGCAGTACTTC
>TRBV12-3/TRBV12-4|TRBJ1-3|many|NA
CASREGTGNTIYF
TGTGCCAGCAGAGAGGGGACTGGAAACACCATATATTTT
>TRBV7-9|TRBJ2-1|few|TRBD2
CASSPRGGLAGGGEQFF
TGTGCCAGCAGCCCCCGGGGTGGACTAGCGGGGGGGGGTGAGCAGTTCTTC
>TRBV7-9|TRBJ2-1|many|TRBD2
CASSPLTSGNSLYDNEQFF
TGTGCCAGCAGCCCCCTGACTAGCGGGAACTCTCTCTACGACAATGAGCAGTTCTTC
>TRBV9|TRBJ2-2|NA|TRBD2
CASSVDLRLAGTGELFF
TGTGCCAGCAGCGTAGATTTGCGGCTAGCGGGGACCGGGGAGCTGTTTTTT
>TRBV10-3|TRBJ2-3|NA|NA
CAISDPKGGKGLTDTQYF
TGTGCCATCAGTGATCCAAAGGGCGGAAAGGGGCTCACAGATACGCAGTATTTT
>TRBV20-1|TRBJ1-2|few|NA
CSVPTRGIYGYTF
TGCAGTGTTCCAACCCGGGGGATCTATGGCTACACCTTC
>TRBV27|TRBJ1-1|many|TRBD1
CASSLSWGDRPNTEAFF
TGTGCCAGCAGTTTATCGTGGGGGGACAGACCGAACACTGAAGCTTTCTTT
>TRBV7-6|TRBJ2-5|many|NA
CASSLNMVGETQYF
TGTGCCAGCAGCTTAAACATGGTTGGAGAGACCCAGTACTTC
>TRBV3-1|TRBJ2-6|few|NA
CASSQGADSGANVLTF
TGTGCCAGCAGCCAAGGAGCTGACTCTGGGGCCAACGTCCTGACTTTC